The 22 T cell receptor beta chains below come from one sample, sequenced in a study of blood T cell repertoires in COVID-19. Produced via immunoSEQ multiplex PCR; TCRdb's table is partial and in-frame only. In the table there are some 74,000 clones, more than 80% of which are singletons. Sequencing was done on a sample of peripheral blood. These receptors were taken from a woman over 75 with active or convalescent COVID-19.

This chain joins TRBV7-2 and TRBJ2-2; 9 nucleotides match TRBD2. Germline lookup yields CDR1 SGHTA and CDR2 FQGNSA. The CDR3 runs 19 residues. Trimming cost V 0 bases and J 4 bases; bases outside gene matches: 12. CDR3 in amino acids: CASSLATSGARMLTGELFF. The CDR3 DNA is TGTGCCAGCAGCTTAGCGACTAGCGGCGCGCGGATGCTCACCGGGGAGCTGTTTTTT.

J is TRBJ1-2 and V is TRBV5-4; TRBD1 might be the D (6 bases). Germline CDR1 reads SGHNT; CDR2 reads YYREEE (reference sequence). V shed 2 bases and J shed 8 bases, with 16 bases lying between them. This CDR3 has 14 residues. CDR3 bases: TGTGCCAGCAGCTTCGAACAGGGTTTGGGCGGCTACACCTTC. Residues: CASSFEQGLGGYTF.

CDR3 in DNA: TGTGCCAGCAGCCCCTCCCTAGATACGCAGTATTTT. Its protein is CASSPSLDTQYF. The V and J genes are TRBV7-9 and TRBJ2-3; D is undetermined. This CDR3 region has 12 residues. V lost 5 bases and J lost 5, with 8 bases in between. Germline V gene lookup returns CDR1 SEHNR and CDR2 FQNEAQ (reference sequence). Full variable domain (remainder filled in from reference TRBV7-9 and TRBJ2-3): DTGVSQNPRHKITKRGQNVTFRCDPISEHNRLYWYRQTLGQGPEFLTYFQNEAQLEKSRLLSDRFSAERPKGSFSTLEIQRTEQGDSAMYLCASSPSLDTQYFGPGTRLTVL.

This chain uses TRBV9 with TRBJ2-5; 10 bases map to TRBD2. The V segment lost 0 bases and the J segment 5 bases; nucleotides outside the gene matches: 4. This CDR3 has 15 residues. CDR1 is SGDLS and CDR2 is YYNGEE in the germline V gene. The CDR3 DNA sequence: TGTGCCAGCAGCGTAGTTGGTAGCGGGGGGGAGACCCAGTACTTC. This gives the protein CASSVVGSGGETQYF. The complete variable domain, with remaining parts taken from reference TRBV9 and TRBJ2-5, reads DSGVTQTPKHLITATGQRVTLRCSPRSGDLSVYWYQQSLDQGLQFLIQYYNGEERAKGNILERFSAQQFPDLHSELNLSSLELGDSALYFCASSVVGSGGETQYFGPGTRLLVL.

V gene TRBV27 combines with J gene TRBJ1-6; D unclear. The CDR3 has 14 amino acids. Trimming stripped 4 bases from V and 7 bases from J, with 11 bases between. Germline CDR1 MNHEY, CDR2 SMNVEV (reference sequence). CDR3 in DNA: TGTGCCAGCAGTTACCAGCGATCAAATTCACCCCTCCACTTT. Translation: CASSYQRSNSPLHF.

In DNA form, the CDR3 reads TGCGCCAGCAGCCTGGGAACAGGGGCCCTACTCACAGATACGCAGTATTTT. Translating gives CASSLGTGALLTDTQYF. This chain joins TRBV5-1 and TRBJ2-3, with 7 bases matching TRBD1. V lost 4 bases and J lost 2; bases outside the gene matches: 13. This CDR3 spans 17 amino acids. Germline CDR1 and CDR2: SGHRS and YFSETQ.

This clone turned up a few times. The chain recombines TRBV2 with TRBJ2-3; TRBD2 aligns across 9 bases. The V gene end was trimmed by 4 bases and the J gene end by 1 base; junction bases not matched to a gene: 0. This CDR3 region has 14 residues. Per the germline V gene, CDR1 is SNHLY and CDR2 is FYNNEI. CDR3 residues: CASSGLAGTDTQYF. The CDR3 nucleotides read TGTGCCAGCAGTGGACTAGCGGGCACAGATACGCAGTATTTT.

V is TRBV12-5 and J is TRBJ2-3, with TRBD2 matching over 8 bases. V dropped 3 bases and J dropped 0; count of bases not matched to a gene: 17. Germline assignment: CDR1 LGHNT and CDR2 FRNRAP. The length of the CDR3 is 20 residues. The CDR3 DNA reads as TGTGCTAGTGGTTTAGGTGGCGGGGGGCCGTTTTTAGATAGCACAGATACGCAGTATTTT. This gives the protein CASGLGGGGPFLDSTDTQYF. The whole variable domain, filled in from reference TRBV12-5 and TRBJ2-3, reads DARVTQTPRHKVTEMGQEVTMRCQPILGHNTVFWYRQTMMQGLELLAYFRNRAPLDDSGMPKDRFSAEMPDATLATLKIQPSEPRDSAVYFCASGLGGGGPFLDSTDTQYFGPGTRLTVL.

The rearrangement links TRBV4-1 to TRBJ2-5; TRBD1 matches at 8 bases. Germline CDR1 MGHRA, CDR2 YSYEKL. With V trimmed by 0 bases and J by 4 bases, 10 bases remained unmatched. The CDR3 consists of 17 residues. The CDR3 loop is CASSQEDAQGAGETQYF. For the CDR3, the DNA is TGCGCCAGCAGCCAAGAAGACGCCCAGGGGGCGGGAGAGACCCAGTACTTC.

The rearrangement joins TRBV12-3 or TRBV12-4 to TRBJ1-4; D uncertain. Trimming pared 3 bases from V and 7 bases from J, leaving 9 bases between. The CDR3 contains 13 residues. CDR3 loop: CASSFDMAEKLFF. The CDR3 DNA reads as TGTGCCAGCAGTTTCGACATGGCTGAAAAACTGTTTTTT.

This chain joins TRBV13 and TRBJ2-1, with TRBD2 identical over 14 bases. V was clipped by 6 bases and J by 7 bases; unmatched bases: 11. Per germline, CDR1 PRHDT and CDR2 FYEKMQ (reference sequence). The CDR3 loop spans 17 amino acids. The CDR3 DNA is TGTGCCAGCAGTCGGAGACTAGCGGGGGGGCCGGGGAATGAGCAGTTCTTC. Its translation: CASSRRLAGGPGNEQFF.

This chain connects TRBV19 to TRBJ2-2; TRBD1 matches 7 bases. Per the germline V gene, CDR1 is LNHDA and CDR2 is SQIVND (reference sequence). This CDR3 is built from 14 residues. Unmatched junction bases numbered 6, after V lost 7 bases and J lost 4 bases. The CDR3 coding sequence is TGTGCCAGTATGCCGGACAGGACCACCGGGGAGCTGTTTTTT. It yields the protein CASMPDRTTGELFF.

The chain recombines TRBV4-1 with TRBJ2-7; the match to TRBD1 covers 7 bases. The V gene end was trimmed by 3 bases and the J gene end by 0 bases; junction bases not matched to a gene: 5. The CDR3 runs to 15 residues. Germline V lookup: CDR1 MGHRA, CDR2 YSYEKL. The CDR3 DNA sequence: TGCGCCAGCAGCCAGAGGTGGGACAGCTCCTACGAGCAGTACTTC. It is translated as CASSQRWDSSYEQYF.

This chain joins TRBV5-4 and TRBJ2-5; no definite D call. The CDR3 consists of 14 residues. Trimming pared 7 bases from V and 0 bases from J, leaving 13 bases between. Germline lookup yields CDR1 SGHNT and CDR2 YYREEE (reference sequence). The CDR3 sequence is CASAKPPYQETQYF. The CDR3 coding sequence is TGTGCCAGCGCTAAGCCGCCTTACCAAGAGACCCAGTACTTC.

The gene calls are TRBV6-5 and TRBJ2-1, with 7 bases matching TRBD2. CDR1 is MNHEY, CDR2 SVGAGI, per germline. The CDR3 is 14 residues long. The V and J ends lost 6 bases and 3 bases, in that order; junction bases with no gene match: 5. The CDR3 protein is CASRGLDRYNEQFF. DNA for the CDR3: TGTGCCAGCAGAGGACTAGACCGCTACAATGAGCAGTTCTTC.

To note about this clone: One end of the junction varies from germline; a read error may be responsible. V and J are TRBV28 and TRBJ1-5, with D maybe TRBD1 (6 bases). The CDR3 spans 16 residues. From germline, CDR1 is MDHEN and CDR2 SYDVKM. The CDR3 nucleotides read TGTGCCAGCAGTTGGACAGCCCCAGGGGCAAATCAGGCCCAGCATTTT. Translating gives CASSWTAPGANQAQHF.

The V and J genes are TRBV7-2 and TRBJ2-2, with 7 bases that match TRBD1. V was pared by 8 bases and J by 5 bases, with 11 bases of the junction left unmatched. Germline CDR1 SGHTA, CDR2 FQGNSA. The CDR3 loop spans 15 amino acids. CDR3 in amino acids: CASASRAGGTGELFF. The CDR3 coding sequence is TGTGCCAGCGCCTCGAGGGCAGGGGGAACCGGGGAGCTGTTTTTT.

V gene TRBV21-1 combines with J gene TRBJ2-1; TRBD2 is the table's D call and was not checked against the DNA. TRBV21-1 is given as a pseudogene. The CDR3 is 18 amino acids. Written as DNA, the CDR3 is TGTGCCAGCAGCAGACCGGGACTAGCGGGAGGGATAGAGGGTGAGCAGTTCTTC. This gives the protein CASSRPGLAGGIEGEQFF.

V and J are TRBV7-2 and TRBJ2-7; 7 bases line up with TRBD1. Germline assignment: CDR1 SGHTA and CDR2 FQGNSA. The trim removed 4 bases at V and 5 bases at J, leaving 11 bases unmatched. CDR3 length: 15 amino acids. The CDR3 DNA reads TGTGCCAGCAGCTCTAGCCAAGGGGGCGAGAACGAGCAGTACTTC. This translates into CASSSSQGGENEQYF.

CDR3 loop: CASNRGFYGYTF. CDR3 nucleotides: TGTGCCAGCAACAGGGGTTTCTATGGCTACACCTTC. The rearrangement joins TRBV28 to TRBJ1-2; 7 bases map to TRBD1. There are 12 residues in the CDR3. The V and J ends lost 7 bases and 4 bases, in that order; junction bases with no gene match: 3. The germline CDR1 and CDR2 sequences are MDHEN and SYDVKM.

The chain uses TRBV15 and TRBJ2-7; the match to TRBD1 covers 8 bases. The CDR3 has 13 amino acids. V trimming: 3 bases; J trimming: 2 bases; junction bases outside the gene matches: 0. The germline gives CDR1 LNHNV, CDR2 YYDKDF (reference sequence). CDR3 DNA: TGTGCCACCAGCAGGACAGGGGCCTACGAGCAGTACTTC. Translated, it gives CATSRTGAYEQYF.

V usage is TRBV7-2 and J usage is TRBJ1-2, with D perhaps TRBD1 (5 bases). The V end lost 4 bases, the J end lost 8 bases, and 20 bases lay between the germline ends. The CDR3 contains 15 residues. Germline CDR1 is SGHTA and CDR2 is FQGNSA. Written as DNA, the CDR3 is TGTGCCAGCAGCTCTAGGGCCCCAGGGTTGAACGGCTACACCTTC. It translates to CASSSRAPGLNGYTF.